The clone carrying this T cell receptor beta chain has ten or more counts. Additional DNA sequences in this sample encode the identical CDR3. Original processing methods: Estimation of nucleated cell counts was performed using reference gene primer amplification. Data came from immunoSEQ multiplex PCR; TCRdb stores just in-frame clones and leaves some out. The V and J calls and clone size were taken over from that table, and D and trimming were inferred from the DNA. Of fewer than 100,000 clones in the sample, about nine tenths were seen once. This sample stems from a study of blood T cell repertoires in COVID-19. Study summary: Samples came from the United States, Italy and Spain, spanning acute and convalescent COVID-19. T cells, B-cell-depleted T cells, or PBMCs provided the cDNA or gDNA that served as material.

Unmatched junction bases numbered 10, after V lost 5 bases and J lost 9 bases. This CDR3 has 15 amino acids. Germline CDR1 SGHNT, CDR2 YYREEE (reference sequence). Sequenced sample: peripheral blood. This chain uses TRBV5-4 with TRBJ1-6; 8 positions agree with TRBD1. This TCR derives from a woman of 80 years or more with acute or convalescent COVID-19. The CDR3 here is CASSFGQGNGSPLHF. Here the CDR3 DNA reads TGTGCCAGCAGTTTCGGACAGGGCAACGGTTCACCCCTCCACTTT.